This is a list of T cell receptor beta chains from one sample in a study of blood T cell repertoires in COVID-19. Sequenced by immunoSEQ multiplex PCR; TCRdb stores in-frame clones only, minus some. Of about 260,000 clones listed, approximately 82% are singletons. The sequenced sample consisted of peripheral blood. These receptors were collected from an elderly woman with acute or convalescent COVID-19. The CDR3 runs from the conserved cysteine through the conserved F or W. A D gene is named only where the DNA matches it firmly. For some rows the clone size is stated as once, few or many, or as a class when expanded; others skip it.

>few|TRBJ1-2|-|TRBV3-1/TRBV3-2
CASSHGTSYGYTF
TGTGCCAGCAGCCATGGGACAAGCTATGGCTACACCTTC
>-|TRBJ1-2|-|TRBV5-4
CASSLGRPRDYGYTF
TGTGCCAGCAGCTTGGGACGGCCCCGGGACTATGGCTACACCTTC
>-|TRBJ1-2|TRBD1|TRBV3-1/TRBV3-2
CASSDRVYGYTF
TGTGCCAGCAGTGACAGGGTCTATGGCTACACCTTC
>-|TRBJ1-3|-|TRBV30
CAWSGRESGNTIYF
TGTGCCTGGAGTGGTCGGGAATCCGGAAACACCATATATTTT
>-|TRBJ1-6|-|TRBV27
CASSPSGVNSPLHF
TGTGCCAGCAGTCCCTCGGGTGTGAATTCACCCCTCCACTTT
>-|TRBJ1-1|TRBD1|TRBV7-9
CASSPSRGTEAFF
TGTGCCAGCAGCCCTTCCAGGGGGACTGAAGCTTTCTTT
>-|TRBJ2-1|-|TRBV20-1
CSAPGVHEQFF
TGCAGTGCCCCCGGGGTGCATGAGCAGTTCTTC
>-|TRBJ2-3|TRBD2|TRBV28
CASSLAGAGVGTDTQYF
TGTGCCAGCAGCCTCGCTGGGGCGGGAGTGGGGACAGATACGCAGTATTTT
>-|TRBJ1-1|TRBD1|TRBV7-3
CASSLTGEGTVPFF
TGTGCCAGCAGCTTAACGGGGGAAGGGACAGTTCCTTTCTTT
>few|TRBJ1-1|TRBD1|TRBV19
CASTATGGSNTEAFF
TGTGCCAGCACGGCAACAGGGGGGTCGAACACTGAAGCTTTCTTT
>-|TRBJ1-4|TRBD1|TRBV7-9
CASSLTGDSEKLFF
TGTGCCAGCAGCTTGACAGGGGATAGTGAAAAACTGTTTTTT
>-|TRBJ2-6|-|TRBV7-6
CASSLALVSSGANVLTF
TGTGCCAGCAGCTTAGCACTGGTTAGCTCTGGGGCCAACGTCCTGACTTTC
>-|TRBJ2-5|-|TRBV6-6
CASSYRAGKETQYF
TGTGCCAGCAGTTACAGGGCAGGGAAAGAGACCCAGTACTTC
>-|TRBJ1-1|TRBD1|TRBV7-8
CASSLAGQGANTEAFF
TGTGCCAGCAGCTTAGCGGGACAGGGGGCCAACACTGAAGCTTTCTTT
>-|TRBJ2-7|-|TRBV7-6
CASSPAGRVRHEQYF
TGTGCCAGCAGTCCCGCTGGCAGGGTAAGGCACGAGCAGTACTTC
>few|TRBJ1-3|-|TRBV4-3
CASSQGAGNTIYF
TGCGCCAGCAGCCAAGGAGCCGGAAACACCATATATTTT
>-|TRBJ1-4|-|TRBV18
CASSTNRATNEKLFF
TGTGCCAGCTCAACGAACAGGGCAACTAATGAAAAACTGTTTTTT
>-|TRBJ2-7|TRBD2|TRBV7-2
CASSLASGRASEQYF
TGTGCCAGCAGCTTGGCCAGCGGGAGGGCCAGCGAGCAGTACTTC
>-|TRBJ1-6|-|TRBV27
CASSKEPYNSPLHF
TGTGCCAGCAGTAAGGAGCCATATAATTCACCCCTCCACTTT
>few|TRBJ2-1|TRBD2|TRBV11-1
CASSLYREGNEQFF
TGTGCCAGCAGCTTATATCGGGAGGGGAATGAGCAGTTCTTC
>-|TRBJ2-7|TRBD1|TRBV5-5
CASSQRTGPMGSYEQYF
TGTGCCAGCAGCCAAAGGACAGGGCCCATGGGATCCTACGAGCAGTACTTC
>-|TRBJ2-3|-|TRBV21-1
CASSKAKKEVCPSGALDTQYF
TGTGCCAGCAGCAAAGCAAAGAAAGAGGTTTGTCCTAGCGGGGCTCTAGATACGCAGTATTTT